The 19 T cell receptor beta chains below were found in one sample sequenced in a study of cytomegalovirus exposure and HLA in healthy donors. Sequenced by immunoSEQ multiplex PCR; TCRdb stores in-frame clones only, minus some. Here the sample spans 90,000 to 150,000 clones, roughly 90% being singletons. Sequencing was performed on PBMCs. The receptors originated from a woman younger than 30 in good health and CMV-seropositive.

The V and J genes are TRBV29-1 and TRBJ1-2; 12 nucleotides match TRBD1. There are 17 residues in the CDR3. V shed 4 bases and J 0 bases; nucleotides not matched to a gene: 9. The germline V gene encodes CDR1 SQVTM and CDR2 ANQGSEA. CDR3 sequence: CSVAGGTGGVTNYGYTF. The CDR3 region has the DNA TGCAGCGTTGCTGGGGGGACAGGGGGCGTCACTAACTATGGCTACACCTTC.

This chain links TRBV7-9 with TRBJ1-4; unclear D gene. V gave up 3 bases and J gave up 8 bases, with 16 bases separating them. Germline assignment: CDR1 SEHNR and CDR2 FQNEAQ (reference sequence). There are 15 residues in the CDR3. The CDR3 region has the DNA TGTGCCAGCAGCTTGTCGCCCTCGAGGGAAGAAAAACTGTTTTTT. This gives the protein CASSLSPSREEKLFF.

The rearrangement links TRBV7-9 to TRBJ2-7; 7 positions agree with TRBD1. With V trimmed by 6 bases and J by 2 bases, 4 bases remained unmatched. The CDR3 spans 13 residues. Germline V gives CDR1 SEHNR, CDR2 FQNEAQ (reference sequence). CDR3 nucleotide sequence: TGTGCCAGCAGAGGACAGGAGACCTACGAGCAGTACTTC. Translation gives CASRGQETYEQYF.

CDR3: CASSLQGGPTDTQYF. The CDR3 DNA reads as TGTGCCAGCAGCTTGCAGGGGGGCCCGACAGATACGCAGTATTTT. This chain uses TRBV7-2 with TRBJ2-3; maybe TRBD1 (7 bases). Germline loops: CDR1 SGHTA, CDR2 FQGNSA. The CDR3 length is 15 residues. Trimming removed 3 bases at V and 3 bases at J, with 13 bases between.

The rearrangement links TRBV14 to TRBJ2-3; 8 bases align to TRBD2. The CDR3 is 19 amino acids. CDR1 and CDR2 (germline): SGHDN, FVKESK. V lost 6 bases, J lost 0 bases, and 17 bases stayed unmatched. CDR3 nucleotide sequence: TGTGCCAGCAGGCCAACTCTGGGAACTAGCGGTGCTAGCACAGATACGCAGTATTTT. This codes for CASRPTLGTSGASTDTQYF.

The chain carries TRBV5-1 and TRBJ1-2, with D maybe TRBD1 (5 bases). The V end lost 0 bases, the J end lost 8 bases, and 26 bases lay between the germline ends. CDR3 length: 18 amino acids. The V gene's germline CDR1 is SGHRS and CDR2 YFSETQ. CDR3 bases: TGCGCCAGCAGCTTGGTGGCGGCAGGCGGGACTCTTTATCGCGGCTACACCTTC. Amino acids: CASSLVAAGGTLYRGYTF.

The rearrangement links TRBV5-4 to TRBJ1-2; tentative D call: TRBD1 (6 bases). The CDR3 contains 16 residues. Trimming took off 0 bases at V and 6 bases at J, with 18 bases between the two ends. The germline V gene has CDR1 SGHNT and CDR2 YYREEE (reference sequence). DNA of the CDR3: TGTGCCAGCAGCTTGGGCAGCGCCAGGGGTAATAATGGCTACACCTTC. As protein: CASSLGSARGNNGYTF. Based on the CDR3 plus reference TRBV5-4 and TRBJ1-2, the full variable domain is ETGVTQSPTHLIKTRGQQVTLRCSSQSGHNTVSWYQQALGQGPQFIFQYYREEENGRGNFPPRFSGLQFPNYSSELNVNALELDDSALYLCASSLGSARGNNGYTFGSGTRLTVV.

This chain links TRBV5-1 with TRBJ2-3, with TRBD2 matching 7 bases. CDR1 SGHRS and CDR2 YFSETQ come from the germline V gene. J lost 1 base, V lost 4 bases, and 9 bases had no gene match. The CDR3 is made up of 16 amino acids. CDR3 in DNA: TGCGCCAGCAGCGCCGGGGGGAGCCCGGGCACAGATACGCAGTATTTT. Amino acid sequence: CASSAGGSPGTDTQYF.

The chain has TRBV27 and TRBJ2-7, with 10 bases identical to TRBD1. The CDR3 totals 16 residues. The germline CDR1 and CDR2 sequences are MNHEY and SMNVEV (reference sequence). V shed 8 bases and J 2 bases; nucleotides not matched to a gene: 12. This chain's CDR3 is CASAGQGSIPPYEQYF. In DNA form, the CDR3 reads TGTGCCAGCGCGGGACAGGGGTCAATCCCGCCCTACGAGCAGTACTTC.

The CDR3 here is CASSPRGPGHTEAFF. The CDR3, as DNA: TGTGCCAGTAGTCCCCGTGGGCCAGGGCACACTGAAGCTTTCTTT. The V gene is TRBV19, the J gene TRBJ1-1, with a weak D call TRBD1 (5 bases). Trimming left V 5 bases short and J 3 bases short, with 16 bases between. The CDR3 spans 15 residues. The V gene's germline CDR1 is LNHDA and CDR2 SQIVND (reference sequence).

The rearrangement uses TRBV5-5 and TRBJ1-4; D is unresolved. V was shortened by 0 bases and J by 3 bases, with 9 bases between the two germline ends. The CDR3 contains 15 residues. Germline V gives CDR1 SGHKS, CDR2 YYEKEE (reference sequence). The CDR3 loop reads CASSLGGAANEKLFF. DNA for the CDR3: TGTGCCAGCAGCTTGGGTGGCGCGGCTAATGAAAAACTGTTTTTT.

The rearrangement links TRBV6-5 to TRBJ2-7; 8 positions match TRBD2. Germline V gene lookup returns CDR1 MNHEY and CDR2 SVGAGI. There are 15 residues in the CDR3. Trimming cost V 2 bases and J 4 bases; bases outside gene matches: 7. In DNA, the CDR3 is TGTGCCAGCAGTTACGGGGGCGGGAGGAGGTACGAGCAGTACTTC. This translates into CASSYGGGRRYEQYF.

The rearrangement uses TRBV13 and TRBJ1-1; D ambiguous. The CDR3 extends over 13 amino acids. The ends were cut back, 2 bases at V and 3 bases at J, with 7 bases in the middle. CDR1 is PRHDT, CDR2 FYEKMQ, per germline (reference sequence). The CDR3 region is CASSLQVYTEAFF. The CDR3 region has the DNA TGTGCCAGCAGCTTACAGGTTTACACTGAAGCTTTCTTT.

In nucleotides, the CDR3 is TGTGCCAGCAGCACTCCGGGCTACAATGAGCAGTTCTTC. Amino acids: CASSTPGYNEQFF. This sequence joins TRBV7-9 and TRBJ2-1; D uncertain. The CDR3 length is 13 residues. From germline, CDR1 is SEHNR and CDR2 FQNEAQ (reference sequence). Trimming cost V 5 bases and J 3 bases, with 8 bases left between them.

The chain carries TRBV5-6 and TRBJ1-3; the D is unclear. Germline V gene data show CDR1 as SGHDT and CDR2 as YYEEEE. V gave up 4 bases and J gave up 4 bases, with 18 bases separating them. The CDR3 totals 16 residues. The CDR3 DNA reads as TGTGCCAGCAGCCGACCCGGGCGGGTGTCGGGAAACACCATATATTTT. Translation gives CASSRPGRVSGNTIYF.

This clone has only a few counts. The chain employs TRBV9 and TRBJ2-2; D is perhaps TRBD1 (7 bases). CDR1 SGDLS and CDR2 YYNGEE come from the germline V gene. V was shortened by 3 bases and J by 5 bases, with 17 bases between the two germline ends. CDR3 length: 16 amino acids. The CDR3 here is CASSGRRGRGTGELFF. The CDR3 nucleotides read TGTGCCAGCAGCGGTCGGAGGGGGCGCGGGACCGGGGAGCTGTTTTTT.

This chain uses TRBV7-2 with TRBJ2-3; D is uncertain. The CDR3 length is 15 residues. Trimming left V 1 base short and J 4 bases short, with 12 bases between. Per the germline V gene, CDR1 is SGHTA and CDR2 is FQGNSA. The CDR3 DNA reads TGTGCCAGCAGCTTAGGGTCGACGAGGCCAGATACGCAGTATTTT. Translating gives CASSLGSTRPDTQYF.

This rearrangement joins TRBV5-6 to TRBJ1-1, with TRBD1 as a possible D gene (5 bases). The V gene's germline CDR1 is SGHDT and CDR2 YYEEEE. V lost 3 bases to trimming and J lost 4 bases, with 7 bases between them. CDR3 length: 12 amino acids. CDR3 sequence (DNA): TGTGCCAGCAGCTACACAGGCACTGAAGCTTTCTTT. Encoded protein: CASSYTGTEAFF.

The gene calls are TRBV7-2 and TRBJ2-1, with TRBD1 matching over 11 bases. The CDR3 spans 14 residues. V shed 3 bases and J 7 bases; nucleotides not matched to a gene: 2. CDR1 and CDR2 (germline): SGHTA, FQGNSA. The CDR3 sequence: CASSLGQGGNEQFF. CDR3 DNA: TGTGCCAGCAGCTTGGGACAGGGGGGGAATGAGCAGTTCTTC.